The rows below give T cell receptor beta chains drawn from one sample of a study of T cell responses to AZD1222 COVID-19 vaccine. Measured with immunoSEQ multiplex PCR; TCRdb has only the in-frame clones, and not every one. Among 120,000 or so clones listed, around 85% were seen once. The source was peripheral blood, collected on day 0 of AZD1222 vaccination. These TCRs come from an adult in good health. Each CDR3 is given with its conserved first and last residue. Each record gives: D gene, J gene, V gene, clone size, CDR3 DNA, CDR3 protein. The D gene is left open where the match is weak. Not all rows give a size; the values are once, few, many and, for expanded clones, a class.

- | TRBJ2-7 | TRBV29-1 | - | TGCAGCGTATCTTTGGAGGACGAGCAGTACTTC | CSVSLEDEQYF
TRBD1 | TRBJ2-3 | TRBV6-5 | - | TGTGCCAGCAGGCCCTTAACAGGGGGCTTAGATACGCAGTATTTT | CASRPLTGGLDTQYF
- | TRBJ2-1 | TRBV21-1 | - | TGTGCCAGCAGCTCCGGTCCGGGGGCTTCCTACAATGAGCAGTTCTTC | CASSSGPGASYNEQFF
TRBD2 | TRBJ2-1 | TRBV5-1 | - | TGCGCCAGCAGCTTGGGACTAGCGGGGGGAAATGAGCAGTTCTTC | CASSLGLAGGNEQFF
- | TRBJ1-1 | TRBV4-3 | - | TGCGCCAGCAGCCAGGAACAGCTACAGAACACTGAAGCTTTCTTT | CASSQEQLQNTEAFF
TRBD1 | TRBJ2-3 | TRBV27 | once | TGTGCCAGCTCCCGGGACAGGGAGGCAGATACGCAGTATTTT | CASSRDREADTQYF
- | TRBJ2-1 | TRBV6-6 | - | TGTGCCAGCAGTTTTGGCCGGGGGGCCCACAATGAGCAGTTCTTC | CASSFGRGAHNEQFF
- | TRBJ1-1 | TRBV6-2/TRBV6-3 | - | TGTGCCAGCAGTTACTCGTCACTGATGGACACTGAAGCTTTCTTT | CASSYSSLMDTEAFF
- | TRBJ2-7 | TRBV7-3 | - | TGTGCCAGCAGGCAGGGAGGGGGGTCCGAGCAGTACTTC | CASRQGGGSEQYF
TRBD2 | TRBJ2-7 | TRBV4-2 | few | TGTGCCAGCGCCTACCTCGGGACTAGCGGAAAATACGAGCAGTACTTC | CASAYLGTSGKYEQYF
- | TRBJ1-1 | TRBV24-1 | - | TGTGCCACCAGTGATAGTCTTAGGACTGAAGCTTTCTTT | CATSDSLRTEAFF
- | TRBJ2-7 | TRBV5-6 | - | TGTGCCAGCACCTACAGCTCCTACGAGCAGTACTTC | CASTYSSYEQYF
- | TRBJ1-4 | TRBV7-2 | - | TGTGCCAGCAGCAGAACAGGGACTAGCGAAAAACTGTTTTTT | CASSRTGTSEKLFF
- | TRBJ1-1 | TRBV11-3 | - | TGTGCCAGCAGCTCTTTGAGGGACACTGAAGCTTTCTTT | CASSSLRDTEAFF